Following are 22 T cell receptor beta chains from one sample sequenced in a study of blood T cell repertoires in COVID-19 (dated by TCRdb to 2018 to 2020). The protocol used for the library was the immunoSEQ multiplex PCR assay. The source is immuneACCESS, and TCRdb retained only in-frame sequences with V and J called. Part of the clones is not carried over; for the studies checked, unresolved V genes explain less than half of this, and the remainder is unexplained. The sample profile shows roughly 80,000 clones; roughly 76% of them were found once. Around a sixth of the sample goes to the ten largest clones. The sample consisted of peripheral blood. The source of these receptors is a man aged 65-85 years with active or convalescent COVID-19.

The V and J genes are TRBV6-5 and TRBJ1-2, with 9 nucleotides matching TRBD1. The CDR3 totals 14 residues. CDR1 MNHEY and CDR2 SVGAGI come from the germline V gene. The V gene end was trimmed by 7 bases and the J gene end by 7 bases; junction bases not matched to a gene: 10. The CDR3: CASKVATGGSGYTF. The CDR3, as DNA: TGTGCCAGCAAGGTCGCGACAGGGGGAAGTGGCTACACCTTC.

This sequence joins TRBV5-1 and TRBJ1-3, with TRBD1 matching 7 bases. CDR1 is SGHRS, CDR2 YFSETQ, per germline. The CDR3 is made up of 15 amino acids. Trimming removed 5 bases from V and 3 bases from J; junction bases left unmatched: 8. The CDR3 DNA reads as TGCGCCAGCAGGCCAGGGGGAGCAAGTGGAAACACCATATATTTT. This encodes CASRPGGASGNTIYF.

The CDR3 loop is CASSVGQGGEKLFF. DNA for the CDR3: TGCGCCAGCAGCGTGGGACAGGGAGGTGAAAAACTGTTTTTT. The chain joins TRBV5-1 to TRBJ1-4; TRBD1 matches 9 bases. Germline-derived CDR1 and CDR2 are SGHRS and YFSETQ. CDR3 size: 14 residues. Losses at the gene ends were 4 bases for V and 7 bases for J; bases not matched to a gene: 5.

The table lists this clone with a few counts. The J gene is TRBJ1-2, the V gene TRBV7-2, with a tentative D call TRBD1 (6 bases). This CDR3 has 13 amino acids. Germline CDR1 is SGHTA and CDR2 is FQGNSA. V lost 5 bases, J lost 9 bases, and 16 bases lay in between. Here the CDR3 reads CASSQGTGYRYTF. In DNA form, the CDR3 reads TGTGCCAGCAGCCAGGGAACAGGGTATCGCTACACCTTC.

The rearrangement uses TRBV4-2 and TRBJ1-4; D not resolved. The germline V gene has CDR1 LGHNA and CDR2 YNFKEQ. V gave up 0 bases and J gave up 3 bases, with 8 bases separating them. This CDR3 is 15 amino acids long. CDR3 DNA: TGTGCCAGCAGCCAAGATTCAGATGCTAATGAAAAACTGTTTTTT. Translation gives CASSQDSDANEKLFF.

The genes are TRBV7-9 and TRBJ1-2; possibly TRBD1 for D (5 bases). Germline V lookup: CDR1 SEHNR, CDR2 FQNEAQ (reference sequence). This CDR3 contains 14 residues. The ends were cut back, 2 bases at V and 7 bases at J, with 14 bases in the middle. In nucleotides, the CDR3 is TGTGCCAGCAGCTTACTTTCAGGGATAGGTGGCTACACCTTC. Protein sequence: CASSLLSGIGGYTF.

This chain joins TRBV28 and TRBJ1-4; a weak D match, TRBD1 (5 bases). Germline lookup yields CDR1 MDHEN and CDR2 SYDVKM. This CDR3 has 14 residues. The ends were cut back, 2 bases at V and 8 bases at J, with 12 bases in the middle. CDR3 sequence reads: CASSLGNQGEKLFF. The CDR3 DNA sequence: TGTGCCAGCAGTTTAGGTAACCAGGGAGAAAAACTGTTTTTT.

This chain joins TRBV27 and TRBJ2-3; TRBD2 is a possible D gene (5 bases). Trimming pared 4 bases from V and 3 bases from J, leaving 14 bases between. Germline V gene sequence: CDR1 MNHEY, CDR2 SMNVEV (reference sequence). This CDR3 contains 15 residues. The chain's CDR3 is CASSYEGGITDTQYF. The CDR3, as DNA: TGTGCCAGCAGTTACGAGGGTGGGATTACAGATACGCAGTATTTT.

The CDR3 loop reads CASSEMGGNQPQHF. The CDR3 DNA reads as TGTGCCAGCAGTGAAATGGGAGGGAATCAGCCCCAGCATTTT. The chain uses TRBV2 and TRBJ1-5; D unresolved. The CDR3 runs 14 residues. Trimming removed 2 bases from V and 4 bases from J, with 9 bases in between. From germline, CDR1 is SNHLY and CDR2 FYNNEI.

The chain has TRBV9 and TRBJ2-3, with 12 nucleotides matching TRBD2. The CDR3 has 14 residues. Per germline, CDR1 SGDLS and CDR2 YYNGEE. Trimming cost V 8 bases and J 0 bases; bases outside gene matches: 1. CDR3 nucleotide sequence: TGTGCCAGTGGACTAGCGGGGAGCACAGATACGCAGTATTTT. Translation: CASGLAGSTDTQYF.

The chain employs TRBV11-1 and TRBJ2-5; 10 positions agree with TRBD2. Per the germline V gene, CDR1 is SGHAT and CDR2 is FQDESV (reference sequence). This CDR3 comprises 15 residues. The junction had 4 bases not matched to a gene; V was cut back by 1 base and J by 5 bases. CDR3 DNA sequence: TGTGCCAGCAGCTTAGGGACTAGCGGATCGGAGACCCAGTACTTC. This sequence encodes CASSLGTSGSETQYF.

This clone was observed a single time. This rearrangement joins TRBV23-1 to TRBJ1-3; D might be TRBD1 (5 bases). TRBV23-1 is an ORF; its function is uncertain. The V end lost 0 bases, the J end lost 5 bases, and 8 bases lay between the germline ends. There are 14 residues in the CDR3. Written as DNA, the CDR3 is TGCGCCAGCAGTCAATCTGACAGCCGAAACACCATATATTTT. Amino acid sequence: CASSQSDSRNTIYF.

Details on this clone: In the same sample, other DNA sequences code for this CDR3. CDR3: CASSLRGNTEAFF. The CDR3, as DNA: TGTGCCAGCAGTCTCAGGGGCAACACTGAAGCTTTCTTT. J is TRBJ1-1 and V is TRBV6-5, with D possibly being TRBD1 (6 bases). V gave up 5 bases and J gave up 2 bases, with 9 bases separating them. This CDR3 is 13 amino acids long. Germline V lookup: CDR1 MNHEY, CDR2 SVGAGI.

The chain couples TRBV5-1 to TRBJ2-7; 13 bases match TRBD2. CDR3 size: 16 residues. The germline V gene encodes CDR1 SGHRS and CDR2 YFSETQ. Trimming cost V 0 bases and J 2 bases; bases outside gene matches: 2. CDR3 in amino acids: CASSLGLAGGTYEQYF. In DNA, the CDR3 is TGCGCCAGCAGCTTGGGACTAGCGGGGGGTACCTACGAGCAGTACTTC.

The J gene is TRBJ2-7, the V gene TRBV5-1; the D gene is possibly TRBD1 (5 bases). Trimming pared 7 bases from V and 4 bases from J, leaving 9 bases between. Germline CDR1 is SGHRS and CDR2 is YFSETQ. CDR3 length: 11 amino acids. The CDR3: CASQGDYEQYF. The CDR3 DNA sequence: TGCGCCAGCCAAGGGGATTACGAGCAGTACTTC.

V and J are TRBV28 and TRBJ2-2; the match to TRBD1 covers 9 bases. The trim removed 4 bases at V and 3 bases at J, leaving 0 bases unmatched. Germline-derived CDR1 and CDR2 are MDHEN and SYDVKM. CDR3 length equals 14 residues. CDR3 sequence (DNA): TGTGCCAGCAGTTGGGACAGGGACACCGGGGAGCTGTTTTTT. It translates to CASSWDRDTGELFF.

The V call is TRBV10-1, the J call TRBJ2-2, with D perhaps TRBD1 (5 bases). The CDR3 sequence is 14 residues long. From germline, CDR1 is WNHNN and CDR2 SYGVQD (reference sequence). V was clipped by 4 bases and J by 6 bases, with 12 bases between them. The DNA of the CDR3 is TGCGCCAGCAGTGGGGGCCCTGGGGCCGGGGAGCTGTTTTTT. Protein sequence: CASSGGPGAGELFF.

Regarding this clone: A junction boundary mismatches the germline segment, possibly from a read error. This chain joins TRBV18 and TRBJ2-7, with D possibly TRBD1 on 6 matching bases. Per germline, CDR1 KGHSH and CDR2 LQKENI. The length of the CDR3 is 13 residues. The CDR3 spells CASSPPQGSAKTF. CDR3 sequence (DNA): TGTGCCAGCTCACCACCGCAGGGGTCCGCAAAGACTTTC.

V gene TRBV9 combines with J gene TRBJ2-7, with TRBD2 matching 9 bases. The CDR3 is made up of 15 amino acids. The V and J ends lost 0 bases and 3 bases, in that order; junction bases with no gene match: 4. The germline gives CDR1 SGDLS, CDR2 YYNGEE. DNA of the CDR3: TGTGCCAGCAGCGTAGACGGAGCGGGGGGCTACGAGCAGTACTTC. It yields the protein CASSVDGAGGYEQYF.

The DNA of the CDR3 is TGTGCCTGGAGTGTCGGGTTAGACACCGGGGAGCTGTTTTTT. Translation gives CAWSVGLDTGELFF. The V and J genes are TRBV30 and TRBJ2-2; D gene uncertain. Germline-derived CDR1 and CDR2 are GTSNPN and SVGIG (reference sequence). The CDR3 length is 14 residues. The V end was cut by 0 bases, the J end by 3 bases, with 8 bases between.

This chain joins TRBV28 and TRBJ1-2; possibly TRBD1 for D (5 bases). The CDR3 covers 13 residues. Germline V gene sequence: CDR1 MDHEN, CDR2 SYDVKM. V was clipped by 10 bases and J by 4 bases, with 16 bases between them. Here the CDR3 reads CAMAGGGGYGYTF. DNA of the CDR3: TGTGCCATGGCGGGGGGAGGTGGCTATGGCTACACCTTC.

The chain uses TRBV5-1 and TRBJ1-2; 8 nucleotides line up with TRBD1. Germline CDR1 reads SGHRS; CDR2 reads YFSETQ. Unmatched junction bases numbered 1, after V lost 0 bases and J lost 6 bases. The CDR3 consists of 13 residues. The CDR3 is CASSLGQGNGYTF. CDR3 nucleotide sequence: TGCGCCAGCAGCTTGGGACAGGGGAATGGCTACACCTTC.